Listed below are T cell receptor beta chains from one sample, sequenced in a study of T cell responses to AZD1222 COVID-19 vaccine. Clones were read by immunoSEQ multiplex PCR, and TCRdb kept only the in-frame ones, dropping some. The sample records 85,000 to 130,000 clones, about 93% being singletons. This specimen was peripheral blood, taken on day 0 of AZD1222 vaccination. These receptors were taken from an adult in good health. Both conserved end residues are part of each CDR3.

v_gene	j_gene	CDR3aa
TRBV7-3	TRBJ2-1	CASSLRGGTYNEQFF
TRBV7-2	TRBJ2-5	CASSLLRETQYF
TRBV27	TRBJ2-2	CASSSRGFAGELFF
TRBV7-2	TRBJ2-1	CASSLIAGERGQFF
TRBV3-1/TRBV3-2	TRBJ2-1	CARGQVHNEQFF
TRBV3-1/TRBV3-2	TRBJ2-1	CASSQLIGGSYNEQFF
TRBV12-5	TRBJ2-1	CASGLIPTGSPEQFF
TRBV28	TRBJ2-6	CASSPESGYPGANVLTF
TRBV11-3	TRBJ2-5	CASSQGDSQETQYF
TRBV11-3	TRBJ1-2	CASSSRGGGYTF
TRBV3-1/TRBV3-2	TRBJ2-7	CASSLGTSATYEQYF
TRBV5-6	TRBJ2-7	CASSDGTHYEQYF
TRBV5-8	TRBJ1-1	CASSEGDRVNTEAFF
TRBV7-9	TRBJ2-7	CASSLGVLENEQYF
TRBV5-1	TRBJ2-7	CASSENSHEQYF
TRBV19	TRBJ1-1	CASRGPYEAFF
TRBV14	TRBJ1-2	CASSRLEGGIYGYTF
TRBV19	TRBJ1-2	CASSIRQVYGYTF
TRBV11-2	TRBJ1-1	CASSLEGQPGNTEAFF
TRBV18	TRBJ1-5	CASSPGPSNQPQHF
TRBV4-1	TRBJ2-3	CASSQFERTSGRHSTDTQYF
TRBV3-1/TRBV3-2	TRBJ2-7	CASSPGGRKVPEQYF
TRBV4-3	TRBJ2-6	CASSQAGRTGANVLTF
TRBV1	TRBJ2-7	CTSSQDLSPQTYEQYF
TRBV19	TRBJ2-3	CASTPRVDTDTQYF
TRBV7-8	TRBJ2-3	CASSLAGSASTDTQYF
TRBV5-4	TRBJ2-7	CASSNGQSYEQYF
TRBV30	TRBJ2-1	CAGSKYNEQFF
TRBV19	TRBJ2-2	CASSRQEGASTGELFF
TRBV18	TRBJ1-1	CASSPSQGGTEAFF
TRBV29-1	TRBJ2-7	CSVELAGGRQYF
TRBV7-9	TRBJ2-1	CASSHPGGANEQFF